A selection of T cell receptor beta chains follows, all from one sample in a study of shared clonotypes between healthy human individuals. Measured with immunoSEQ multiplex PCR; TCRdb has only the in-frame clones, and not every one. Among fewer than 3 million clones listed, roughly 92% were seen once. Sequencing was performed on naive CD4+ T cells from PBMCs. Source of these receptors: a man between 18 and 35 years old in good health. Some clones in this sample may be carry-over from other donors' samples. CDR3s include the opening cysteine and the closing phenylalanine or tryptophan. A D gene is named only where the DNA matches it firmly. Size is stated for part of the rows, as once, few or many counts, or as a class when the clone is expanded.

j_gene,d_gene,abundance,v_gene,CDR3aa,CDR3nt
TRBJ2-3,TRBD1,-,TRBV7-6,CASSRNRGGTDTQYF,TGTGCCAGCAGCCGGAACAGGGGTGGCACAGATACGCAGTATTTT
TRBJ1-2,-,-,TRBV29-1,CSVVRGYSYGYTF,TGCAGCGTTGTGAGGGGCTATAGCTATGGCTACACCTTC
TRBJ2-7,-,-,TRBV5-1,CASSLRDEQYF,TGCGCCAGCAGCTTACGGGACGAGCAGTACTTC
TRBJ2-5,-,-,TRBV15,CATSRSPQGRETQYF,TGTGCCACCAGCAGATCTCCTCAGGGGAGAGAGACCCAGTACTTC
TRBJ2-1,-,-,TRBV5-1,CASRLGTDYNEQFF,TGCGCCAGCAGGCTCGGGACGGACTACAATGAGCAGTTCTTC
TRBJ1-3,TRBD1,-,TRBV7-9,CASSFYYRGGGSGNTIYF,TGTGCCAGCAGCTTTTACTACAGGGGAGGTGGCTCTGGAAACACCATATATTTT
TRBJ2-2,-,once,TRBV27,CASSLYATGELFF,TGTGCCAGCAGTTTATACGCCACCGGGGAGCTGTTTTTT
TRBJ2-7,TRBD2,-,TRBV10-3,CATRPGLAGSYEQYF,TGTGCCACCCGGCCGGGGCTAGCGGGGTCCTACGAGCAGTACTTC
TRBJ2-2,-,-,TRBV5-4,CASSLGRGNTGELFF,TGTGCCAGCAGCTTGGGGCGGGGGAACACCGGGGAGCTGTTTTTT
TRBJ2-3,-,-,TRBV5-1,CASSLVGGSSTDTQYF,TGCGCCAGCAGCTTGGTGGGGGGCTCTAGCACAGATACGCAGTATTTT
TRBJ2-5,-,-,TRBV5-1,CASSYGDGTYQETQYF,TGCGCCAGCAGCTACGGGGACGGAACATATCAAGAGACCCAGTACTTC
TRBJ1-4,-,-,TRBV2,CASGAQVSTNEKLFF,TGTGCCAGCGGGGCTCAGGTTTCAACTAATGAAAAACTGTTTTTT
TRBJ2-2,TRBD2,-,TRBV9,CASSVNPGLAGSNTGELFF,TGTGCCAGCAGCGTAAACCCCGGGCTAGCGGGGTCGAACACCGGGGAGCTGTTTTTT
TRBJ2-1,-,-,TRBV18,CASSPLSVNNEQFF,TGTGCCAGCTCACCACTTTCGGTAAACAATGAGCAGTTCTTC
TRBJ2-7,-,-,TRBV9,CASSTSGTSIYEQYF,TGTGCCAGCAGCACCTCCGGGACTTCTATCTACGAGCAGTACTTC
TRBJ1-4,-,-,TRBV30,CAWSVPGAFNEKLFF,TGTGCCTGGAGTGTCCCAGGGGCCTTTAATGAAAAACTGTTTTTT
TRBJ2-7,TRBD2,-,TRBV7-9,CASSLGASGNYEQYF,TGTGCCAGCAGCTTAGGGGCTAGCGGAAATTACGAGCAGTACTTC
TRBJ1-4,-,-,TRBV28,CASNDINEKLFF,TGTGCCAGCAATGACATTAATGAAAAACTGTTTTTT
TRBJ2-5,TRBD1,-,TRBV7-8,CASSSIRDRGETQYF,TGTGCCAGCAGCTCCATCCGGGACAGGGGAGAGACCCAGTACTTC
TRBJ1-1,TRBD1,-,TRBV9,CASSVLPGGGHTEAFF,TGTGCCAGCAGCGTCCTCCCAGGGGGGGGCCACACTGAAGCTTTCTTT